Shown below are 30 T cell receptor beta chains from a single sample sequenced in a study of CD8+ T cells in alopecia areata. Once RNA had been extracted, it was reverse transcribed into cDNA to act as the sequencing template. Assay used: immunoSEQ multiplex PCR; TCRdb lists only in-frame clones, some missing. This sample has approximately 150,000 clones; around 86% occur once, and the top ten carry about 15%. The sample consisted of CD8+ T cells sorted from blood, taken at week 0. Receptors were obtained from a human donor with alopecia areata.

In DNA, the CDR3 is TGTGCCAGCAGCTTGGGGGGGGACCCCTACGAGCAGTACTTC. It translates to CASSLGGDPYEQYF. This chain connects TRBV5-4 to TRBJ2-7, with D tentatively TRBD2 (6 bases). This CDR3 contains 14 residues. V lost 0 bases and J 2 bases, leaving 9 bases between the germline ends. From germline, CDR1 is SGHNT and CDR2 YYREEE (reference sequence).

The chain combines TRBV7-9 with TRBJ2-7; TRBD1 is a possible D gene (6 bases). The length of the CDR3 is 15 residues. The V end lost 5 bases, the J end lost 1 base, and 15 bases lay between the germline ends. The V gene's germline CDR1 is SEHNR and CDR2 FQNEAQ (reference sequence). For the CDR3, the DNA is TGTGCCAGCAGCCCCTCTAACAGGGTGTCCTACGAGCAGTACTTC. This codes for CASSPSNRVSYEQYF.

This clone was counted only a few times. J is TRBJ2-3 and V is TRBV7-6; D ambiguous. V was trimmed by 4 bases and J by 6 bases, leaving 8 bases between them. The CDR3 contains 12 residues. Germline V gene sequence: CDR1 SGHVS, CDR2 FNYEAQ. Written as DNA, the CDR3 is TGTGCCAGCAGCTCGATTGAGGATACGCAGTATTTT. It encodes CASSSIEDTQYF.

The chain has TRBV7-6 and TRBJ2-1; 8 nucleotides line up with TRBD2. Losses at the gene ends were 4 bases for V and 4 bases for J; bases not matched to a gene: 3. This CDR3 region has 14 residues. The V gene's germline CDR1 is SGHVS and CDR2 FNYEAQ. The CDR3 nucleotides read TGTGCCAGCAGCTCGGGGGGGACTTACAATGAGCAGTTCTTC. The encoded protein is CASSSGGTYNEQFF.

V usage is TRBV11-2 and J usage is TRBJ1-1; a possible D gene is TRBD1 (5 bases). The CDR3 has 14 amino acids. The V gene lost 3 bases and the J gene lost 11 bases, with 19 bases spanning the gap. The germline V gene encodes CDR1 SGHAT and CDR2 FQNNGV. The chain's CDR3 is CASSLGRDTRWAFF. Written as DNA, the CDR3 is TGTGCCAGCAGCTTGGGACGGGATACCCGATGGGCTTTCTTT.

The chain has TRBV11-2 and TRBJ2-5; D is undetermined. The CDR3 consists of 14 residues. Germline V CDR1 and CDR2: SGHAT, FQNNGV. V shed 1 base and J shed 6 bases, with 12 bases lying between them. For the CDR3, the DNA is TGTGCCAGCAGCTTAGTCGTTACTACCAAGACCCAGTACTTC. It yields the protein CASSLVVTTKTQYF.

The chain links TRBV29-1 to TRBJ2-2, with TRBD2 matching 11 bases. The germline V gene has CDR1 SQVTM and CDR2 ANQGSEA. V lost 7 bases, J lost 0 bases, and 7 bases stayed unmatched. The CDR3 has 16 residues. The CDR3 DNA sequence: TGCAGCGGGATACTAGCGGGGGATACGAACACCGGGGAGCTGTTTTTT. Translating gives CSGILAGDTNTGELFF.

This sequence joins TRBV30 and TRBJ2-7; D assignment may be TRBD1 or TRBD2 (5 bases each). The CDR3 contains 13 residues. CDR1 and CDR2 from the germline V gene are GTSNPN and SVGIG (reference sequence). V dropped 2 bases and J dropped 2 bases, with 10 bases sitting between them. DNA for the CDR3: TGTGCCTGGAGTTCCGGGGCTCCCTACGAGCAGTACTTC. Translation gives CAWSSGAPYEQYF. The full variable domain, its missing parts supplied by reference TRBV30 and TRBJ2-7, is SQTIHQWPATLVQPVGSPLSLECTVEGTSNPNLYWYRQAAGRGLQLLFYSVGIGQISSEVPQNLSASRPQDRQFILSSKKLLLSDSGFYLCAWSSGAPYEQYFGPGTRLTVT.

This sequence joins TRBV14 and TRBJ2-7; 9 bases map to TRBD1. V dropped 6 bases and J dropped 7; count of bases not matched to a gene: 7. Germline V gives CDR1 SGHDN, CDR2 FVKESK. CDR3 length equals 13 residues. This chain's CDR3 is CASRRDRDGEQYF. The CDR3, as DNA: TGTGCCAGCAGACGGGACAGGGATGGTGAGCAGTACTTC.

The chain combines TRBV10-3 with TRBJ2-1; 14 nucleotides agree with TRBD2. V trimming: 7 bases; J trimming: 5 bases; junction bases outside the gene matches: 13. The CDR3 has 18 residues. CDR1 ENHRY and CDR2 SYGVKD come from the germline V gene. As DNA, the CDR3 is TGTGCCATCACCCCAAGACTAGCGGGAGGGCCAAGGGACAATGAGCAGTTCTTC. This encodes CAITPRLAGGPRDNEQFF.

The chain recombines TRBV19 with TRBJ2-3; the D is unclear. Trimming removed 5 bases at V and 2 bases at J, with 11 bases between. CDR1 and CDR2 (germline): LNHDA, SQIVND (reference sequence). This CDR3 comprises 14 residues. In DNA, the CDR3 is TGTGCCAGTAGTGGGGATTTGGCCACAGATACGCAGTATTTT. This translates into CASSGDLATDTQYF.

The J gene is TRBJ2-1, the V gene TRBV14; no reliable D call. This CDR3 region has 14 residues. Germline CDR1 is SGHDN and CDR2 is FVKESK. V was clipped by 4 bases and J by 6 bases, with 13 bases between them. The CDR3 DNA reads TGTGCCAGCAGCCTCATCGCTAGGGCCAATGAGCAGTTCTTC. Translation: CASSLIARANEQFF.

This chain connects TRBV7-2 to TRBJ1-3, with D tentatively TRBD1 (5 bases). V was cut by 5 bases and J by 1 base, with 12 bases left in between. The germline CDR1 and CDR2 sequences are SGHTA and FQGNSA. The CDR3 covers 15 residues. CDR3 amino acids: CASSPGIWSGNTIYF. The CDR3 DNA is TGTGCCAGCAGCCCAGGGATTTGGTCTGGAAACACCATATATTTT.

This chain links TRBV6-1 with TRBJ2-7; 8 bases match TRBD2. The V segment lost 4 bases and the J segment 4 bases; nucleotides outside the gene matches: 3. The CDR3 is 13 residues long. Germline V CDR1 and CDR2: MNHNS, SASEGT. CDR3 residues: CASSAGLAYEQYF. In DNA, the CDR3 is TGTGCCAGCAGTGCCGGACTAGCTTACGAGCAGTACTTC.

Turning to this clone: The same CDR3 also results from other DNA sequences found in this sample. The gene calls are TRBV4-1 and TRBJ1-5; D ambiguous. This CDR3 has 15 residues. CDR1 and CDR2 (germline): MGHRA, YSYEKL. V was trimmed by 1 base and J by 5 bases, leaving 12 bases between them. The CDR3 loop reads CASSQGRTGYQPQHF. CDR3 in DNA: TGCGCCAGCAGCCAAGGACGGACCGGATATCAGCCCCAGCATTTT.

This rearrangement joins TRBV19 to TRBJ2-7; D is unresolved. Trimming stripped 5 bases from V and 3 bases from J, with 17 bases between. The CDR3 runs 15 residues. The germline gives CDR1 LNHDA, CDR2 SQIVND (reference sequence). Here the CDR3 DNA reads TGTGCCAGTAGTCCGGGCCTTACACCGGACTACGAGCAGTACTTC. Its translation is CASSPGLTPDYEQYF.

This chain links TRBV9 with TRBJ2-3, with 7 bases fitting TRBD2. The CDR3 has 15 amino acids. V trimming: 0 bases; J trimming: 3 bases; junction bases outside the gene matches: 4. The germline V gene encodes CDR1 SGDLS and CDR2 YYNGEE. The CDR3, as DNA: TGTGCCAGCAGCGTAGATGGGCGGGAGACAGATACGCAGTATTTT. This codes for CASSVDGRETDTQYF.

The V and J genes are TRBV4-1 and TRBJ1-1; D not certain. V was clipped by 2 bases and J by 7 bases, with 5 bases between them. The germline CDR1 and CDR2 sequences are MGHRA and YSYEKL. There are 11 residues in the CDR3. The CDR3 here is CASSQTDEAFF. CDR3 in DNA: TGCGCCAGCAGCCAAACTGATGAAGCTTTCTTT.

CDR3 region: CASSGAVGNQPQHF. The CDR3 region has the DNA TGTGCCAGTTCCGGCGCGGTCGGCAATCAGCCCCAGCATTTT. V is TRBV19 and J is TRBJ1-5; D is undetermined. This CDR3 spans 14 amino acids. The V and J ends lost 8 bases and 2 bases respectively, with 13 bases between them. CDR1 is LNHDA and CDR2 is SQIVND in the germline V gene (reference sequence).

The gene calls are TRBV2 and TRBJ2-7; TRBD1 agrees at 8 bases. The CDR3 contains 15 residues. Germline CDR1 SNHLY, CDR2 FYNNEI. After removal of 7 bases from V and 6 bases from J, the junction contained 14 bases not matched to a gene. The CDR3 DNA follows: TGTGCCAGCACCTCTTGGGGGAAAGGGACAGGCGAGCAGTACTTC. Translation: CASTSWGKGTGEQYF.

Details on this clone: One junction end does not reproduce the germline sequence, and a read error may be involved. The chain employs TRBV7-7 and TRBJ2-3; perhaps TRBD2 as D (6 bases). Germline CDR1 and CDR2: SSHAT and FNYEAQ (reference sequence). CDR3 length equals 13 residues. The CDR3 sequence is CASSLGTRDTQYF. The CDR3 coding sequence is TGTGCTAGCAGCCTAGGGACTCGGGATACGCAGTATTTT.

This clone was observed a few times. The CDR3 loop reads CASSASTGFEQYF. The CDR3 DNA reads TGTGCCAGCAGTGCCTCGACAGGTTTCGAGCAGTACTTC. This rearrangement joins TRBV25-1 to TRBJ2-7, with D possibly matching TRBD1 (6 bases). Germline CDR1 is MGHDK and CDR2 is SYGVNS. The CDR3 is 13 residues long. V lost 4 bases and J lost 6, with 13 bases in between.

The V call is TRBV6-5, the J call TRBJ2-7, with 9 bases lining up with TRBD2. The junction had 2 bases not matched to a gene; V was cut back by 4 bases and J by 4 bases. This CDR3 is built from 13 residues. CDR1 MNHEY and CDR2 SVGAGI come from the germline V gene. The CDR3 DNA sequence: TGTGCCAGCAGTTTAACTAGCGGGTACGAGCAGTACTTC. It translates to CASSLTSGYEQYF.

The chain carries TRBV29-1 and TRBJ2-1, with TRBD2 identical over 8 bases. Trimming removed 2 bases from V and 4 bases from J; junction bases left unmatched: 4. CDR1 and CDR2 (germline): SQVTM, ANQGSEA. This CDR3 comprises 14 residues. The CDR3 DNA reads TGCAGCGTTGAAATAGCGGGATCTTACAATGAGCAGTTCTTC. Encoded protein: CSVEIAGSYNEQFF.

The rearrangement joins TRBV4-2 to TRBJ2-7; D may be TRBD1 (5 bases). Germline values: CDR1 LGHNA, CDR2 YNFKEQ. The CDR3 has 15 residues. With 0 bases removed from V and 9 bases from J, the gap between germline ends came to 18 bases. CDR3 amino acids: CASSQDFTGDIRQYF. Here the CDR3 DNA reads TGTGCCAGCAGCCAAGATTTTACAGGCGACATTCGGCAGTACTTC.

This clone was recorded once. The chain combines TRBV15 with TRBJ2-1; D may be TRBD2 (6 bases). The CDR3 has 18 residues. The V and J ends lost 0 bases and 0 bases respectively, with 15 bases between them. Per germline, CDR1 LNHNV and CDR2 YYDKDF (reference sequence). The CDR3 loop reads CATSRDEKRVLSYNEQFF. CDR3 bases: TGTGCCACCAGCAGAGACGAAAAGCGGGTACTCTCCTACAATGAGCAGTTCTTC.

The chain uses TRBV7-3 and TRBJ2-3; D not resolved. CDR1 and CDR2 from the germline V gene are SGHTA and FQGTGA. Trimming took off 1 base at V and 1 base at J, with 0 bases between the two ends. This CDR3 contains 12 residues. The CDR3 DNA sequence: TGTGCCAGCAGCTTAAGCACAGATACGCAGTATTTT. Translated: CASSLSTDTQYF.

This clone has a handful of counts. The rearrangement links TRBV30 to TRBJ2-7; 8 bases line up with TRBD1. Germline assignment: CDR1 GTSNPN and CDR2 SVGIG (reference sequence). The CDR3 totals 15 residues. The J segment lost 3 bases and the V segment lost 3 bases, leaving 10 bases of the junction unmatched. The CDR3 loop is CAWSPRETGDYEQYF. The CDR3 coding sequence is TGTGCCTGGAGCCCCCGGGAGACAGGGGACTACGAGCAGTACTTC.

CDR3 amino acids: CASSEGRTGDLTDTQYF. The CDR3 bases are TGTGCCAGCAGTGAAGGCCGGACAGGGGACCTCACAGATACGCAGTATTTT. The V gene is TRBV2, the J gene TRBJ2-3, with 9 bases lining up with TRBD1. The CDR3 runs to 17 residues. V lost 1 base and J lost 2; bases outside the gene matches: 7. Germline assignment: CDR1 SNHLY and CDR2 FYNNEI.

Here the CDR3 DNA reads TGCAGCTCCTTCAAAGGGGACACCGGGGAGCTGTTTTTT. It encodes CSSFKGDTGELFF. The chain links TRBV29-1 to TRBJ2-2, with D possibly matching TRBD1 (5 bases). The CDR3 loop spans 13 amino acids. Germline V lookup: CDR1 SQVTM, CDR2 ANQGSEA. The V and J ends lost 8 bases and 3 bases respectively, with 13 bases between them.